The next 14 T cell receptor beta chains were all read from a single sample in a study of PD-1 blockade in classical Hodgkin lymphoma (dated by TCRdb to 2018 to 2021). Libraries were built with the immunoSEQ multiplex PCR assay. In TCRdb, the immuneACCESS table is reduced to in-frame sequences with V and J assigned. These tables do not hold every clone; where another copy was compared, an unresolved V gene accounts for under half, and the others remain unexplained. In all, the sample holds around 92,000 clones, and approximately 83% of those were seen once. The ten largest clones capture 15% to 20% of the sample. In light of the paper, this sample's time point label describes: cycle 4 day 1 (C4D1), after 5 to 7 weeks of nivolumab. Every trial patient had relapsed after autologous stem cell transplantation, and cohorts A, B and C differed in prior brentuximab vedotin exposure. Sequences were derived from peripheral blood mononuclear cells (PBMCs), sampled before the fourth cycle of nivolumab. These receptors were obtained from a human donor with classical Hodgkin lymphoma.

This clone came up a few times. The CDR3 loop is CATSLGVDQPQHF. The CDR3 DNA reads TGTGCCACCAGCCTAGGGGTCGATCAGCCCCAGCATTTT. The V and J genes are TRBV15 and TRBJ1-5; D is possibly TRBD1 (5 bases). V shed 5 bases and J shed 5 bases, with 10 bases lying between them. Germline V gives CDR1 LNHNV, CDR2 YYDKDF (reference sequence). The CDR3 runs to 13 residues.

The rearrangement joins TRBV29-1 to TRBJ1-1, with D perhaps TRBD1 (5 bases). This CDR3 is 13 amino acids long. Germline lookup yields CDR1 SQVTM and CDR2 ANQGSEA. The V gene lost 6 bases and the J gene lost 0 bases, with 11 bases spanning the gap. The CDR3 sequence is CSVTQAMNTEAFF. The CDR3 nucleotides read TGCAGCGTCACACAGGCCATGAACACTGAAGCTTTCTTT.

The CDR3 protein is CASSETARSGYTF. The DNA for the CDR3 is TGTGCCAGCAGTGAGACAGCGAGATCCGGCTACACCTTC. The rearrangement links TRBV2 to TRBJ1-2, with D possibly TRBD1 on 5 matching bases. Per germline, CDR1 SNHLY and CDR2 FYNNEI. V was clipped by 3 bases and J by 8 bases, with 13 bases between them. CDR3 size: 13 residues.

The V and J genes are TRBV29-1 and TRBJ2-3; 10 positions match TRBD1. V trimming: 0 bases; J trimming: 4 bases; junction bases outside the gene matches: 1. Looked up from germline, CDR1 is SQVTM and CDR2 is ANQGSEA. The CDR3 loop spans 14 amino acids. The CDR3 sequence is CSVEEGTGADTQYF. CDR3 in DNA: TGCAGCGTTGAAGAGGGGACAGGGGCAGATACGCAGTATTTT.

This clone was observed a few times. V usage is TRBV5-4 and J usage is TRBJ1-2; TRBD1 matches at 7 bases. Germline V gene sequence: CDR1 SGHNT, CDR2 YYREEE (reference sequence). The ends lost 4 bases at V and 4 bases at J; junction bases unmatched: 7. This CDR3 region has 14 residues. The CDR3 DNA reads as TGTGCCAGCAGCCCCAGACAGGGAATCTATGGCTACACCTTC. Translating gives CASSPRQGIYGYTF.

V usage is TRBV10-3 and J usage is TRBJ1-2, with TRBD1 matching over 7 bases. Trimming cost V 6 bases and J 0 bases; bases outside gene matches: 1. This CDR3 is 13 amino acids long. CDR1 and CDR2 (germline): ENHRY, SYGVKD. DNA for the CDR3: TGTGCCATCAGCGGGACAGCTAACTATGGCTACACCTTC. Its translation: CAISGTANYGYTF.

The J gene is TRBJ2-7, the V gene TRBV21-1; the tabulated D call, TRBD1, remains unverified against the DNA. TRBV21-1 is described as a pseudogene. There are 9 residues in the CDR3. The CDR3 loop reads CASTGEQYF. The CDR3, as DNA: TGTGCCAGCACAGGCGAGCAGTACTTC.

The CDR3 bases are TGTGCCAGCAACCGGGTCGCGGGGGCCGGGGGCGAGTACTTC. It specifies CASNRVAGAGGEYF. V is TRBV2 and J is TRBJ2-7; possible D gene TRBD2, 7 bases. Trimming shortened V by 7 bases and J by 11 bases, and 24 bases separated the two germline ends. Germline CDR1 SNHLY, CDR2 FYNNEI. The CDR3 spans 14 residues.

The rearrangement uses TRBV19 and TRBJ2-1, with D maybe TRBD2 (7 bases). Between the trimmed V and J ends, which lost 8 bases and 7 bases, there was a span of 24 bases. This CDR3 comprises 16 residues. Germline assignment: CDR1 LNHDA and CDR2 SQIVND (reference sequence). Here the CDR3 reads CASGEGDGLVRNEQFF. CDR3 DNA sequence: TGTGCCAGTGGGGAGGGGGACGGACTAGTCCGTAATGAGCAGTTCTTC.

V usage is TRBV5-6 and J usage is TRBJ1-1; possibly TRBD1 for D (5 bases). The V gene lost 2 bases and the J gene lost 0 bases, with 8 bases spanning the gap. Germline CDR1 SGHDT, CDR2 YYEEEE. The CDR3 runs 14 residues. The CDR3 protein is CASSFQGLNTEAFF. CDR3 coding DNA: TGTGCCAGCAGCTTTCAGGGATTGAACACTGAAGCTTTCTTT.

The V and J genes are TRBV19 and TRBJ2-1; D may be TRBD1 or TRBD2 (6 bases each). Trimming cost V 2 bases and J 9 bases, with 11 bases left between them. CDR1 is LNHDA and CDR2 is SQIVND in the germline V gene (reference sequence). The CDR3 totals 13 residues. The DNA of the CDR3 is TGTGCCAGTAGTATATACGGGGGCGGTGAGCAGTTCTTC. Its translation: CASSIYGGGEQFF.

V is TRBV4-3 and J is TRBJ1-2; TRBD1 is a possible D gene (5 bases). The germline gives CDR1 LGHNA, CDR2 YSLEER. The CDR3 totals 18 residues. V gave up 0 bases and J gave up 6 bases, with 23 bases separating them. CDR3 protein: CASSQDRAHPVGRDGYTF. In DNA form, the CDR3 reads TGCGCCAGCAGCCAAGACCGGGCCCATCCGGTGGGGCGGGATGGCTACACCTTC.

The chain links TRBV5-1 to TRBJ1-3, with D possibly TRBD1 on 5 matching bases. This CDR3 has 16 residues. Germline lookup yields CDR1 SGHRS and CDR2 YFSETQ. The V and J ends lost 0 bases and 0 bases respectively, with 10 bases between them. CDR3 sequence reads: CASSLEGLSSGNTIYF. CDR3 in DNA: TGCGCCAGCAGCTTGGAGGGACTGAGCTCTGGAAACACCATATATTTT.

The genes are TRBV19 and TRBJ1-3; D is ambiguous. Trimming took 3 bases from V and 0 from J, leaving 15 bases between them. The CDR3 loop spans 17 amino acids. Germline V lookup: CDR1 LNHDA, CDR2 SQIVND (reference sequence). CDR3 DNA sequence: TGTGCCAGTAGTATCTCGGATTGGGTGCTCTCTGGAAACACCATATATTTT. Its translation: CASSISDWVLSGNTIYF.